These T cell receptor beta chains were read from a single sample in a study of CD8+CD57+ T cells in acquired aplastic anemia. Each CDR3 protein is one row after TCRdb ran MiXCR on the reads. The sample lists 200,000 to 250,000 distinct CDR3 sequences; 61% were seen once. The sample comprised sorted CD4+, CD8+, or CD8+CD57+ T cells (not recorded which) from PBMCs. The receptor source for this set is a human donor in good health. The CDR3 runs from the conserved cysteine through the conserved F or W. A D gene is named only where the DNA matches it firmly. Expanded clones are given a class, and other clones once, few, many or no size at all.

d_call j_call clone_size v_call cdr3_aa cdr3_nt
NA TRBJ2-7 NA TRBV7-8 CASSGSISPYEQYF TGTGCCAGCAGCGGGTCGATTAGCCCCTACGAGCAGTACTTC
NA TRBJ2-7 NA TRBV10-3 CANSGAPLEQYF TGTGCCAACTCCGGGGCACCCCTCGAGCAGTACTTC
NA TRBJ2-7 NA TRBV25-1 CASSFGLVEQYF TGTGCCAGCAGCTTCGGGTTGGTCGAGCAGTACTTC
NA TRBJ2-2 few TRBV24-1 CATSANPQGAGELFF TGTGCCACCAGTGCCAACCCACAGGGCGCCGGGGAGCTGTTTTTT
NA TRBJ1-4 NA TRBV7-2 CASSLETGVGKLFF TGTGCCAGCAGCTTAGAAACAGGTGTGGGAAAACTGTTTTTT
NA TRBJ2-5 few TRBV7-2 CASSPHSGAQETQYF TGTGCCAGCAGCCCGCACTCGGGAGCGCAAGAGACCCAGTACTTC
TRBD1 TRBJ2-7 NA TRBV7-9 CASSLVSWGQGREQYF TGTGCCAGCAGCTTAGTGTCCTGGGGACAGGGGAGGGAGCAGTACTTC
TRBD2 TRBJ2-5 NA TRBV4-1 CASSQEAWLDSGGTLFGETQYF TGCGCCAGCAGCCAAGAAGCGTGGTTGGATAGCGGGGGGACCCTTTTTGGGGAGACCCAGTACTTC
NA TRBJ2-4 NA TRBV20-1 CSARDRGVNIQYF TGCAGTGCTAGAGACAGGGGGGTAAACATTCAGTACTTC
NA TRBJ1-2 NA TRBV7-9 CASSFLLKQVDGYTF TGTGCCAGCAGCTTTTTGTTGAAACAGGTTGATGGCTACACCTTC
NA TRBJ1-2 many TRBV28 CASSLQWIYGYTF TGTGCCAGCAGTCTACAGTGGATCTATGGCTACACCTTC
NA TRBJ2-2 few TRBV25-1 CASSDPLLEDQGRELFF TGTGCCAGCAGTGATCCTCTACTCGAGGACCAGGGAAGGGAGCTGTTTTTT
NA TRBJ2-1 many TRBV5-1 CASGEGNEQFF TGCGCCAGCGGAGAGGGAAATGAGCAGTTCTTC
NA TRBJ1-1 NA TRBV19 CASSIDRSGYTEAFF TGTGCCAGTAGTATAGATCGGAGCGGTTACACTGAAGCTTTCTTT
TRBD2 TRBJ2-7 many TRBV7-8 CASSLGLAGAYEQYF TGTGCCAGCAGCCTTGGACTAGCCGGGGCTTACGAGCAGTACTTC
TRBD2 TRBJ2-1 NA TRBV20-1 CSARTSGYYNEQFF TGCAGTGCTAGGACTAGCGGTTACTACAATGAGCAGTTCTTC
NA TRBJ2-3 NA TRBV7-9 CASSQGRLAATDTQYF TGTGCCAGCAGCCAAGGAAGGTTAGCGGCCACAGATACGCAGTATTTT
NA TRBJ1-2 NA TRBV20-1 CIARDPNSSYGYTF TGCATTGCTAGAGACCCGAATTCCTCCTATGGCTACACCTTC
NA TRBJ1-1 NA TRBV12-3/TRBV12-4 CTSIPQGGGLAEAFF TGTACCAGCATCCCTCAGGGAGGAGGGCTGGCTGAAGCTTTCTTT
NA TRBJ2-5 NA TRBV7-2 CASRTDQETQYF TGTGCCAGCCGGACAGACCAAGAGACCCAGTACTTC
NA TRBJ2-7 many TRBV27 CASNIASETGEQYF TGTGCCAGCAACATAGCTTCTGAGACGGGGGAGCAGTACTTC
NA TRBJ1-2 NA TRBV10-3 CAISENIIYGSREGYTF TGTGCCATCAGTGAGAACATTATCTATGGCTCAAGGGAGGGCTACACCTTC
TRBD1 TRBJ2-7 NA TRBV10-3 CAISEQGAVEQYF TGTGCCATCAGTGAACAGGGGGCGGTTGAGCAGTACTTC
NA TRBJ2-5 few TRBV6-2/TRBV6-3 CASSYGTEQETQYF TGTGCCAGCAGTTACGGCACGGAGCAAGAGACCCAGTACTTC
NA TRBJ2-7 NA TRBV5-8 CASSLDVGRGPSDEQYF TGTGCCAGCAGCTTGGACGTAGGCAGGGGCCCTTCGGACGAGCAGTACTTC
NA TRBJ2-5 many TRBV6-5 CASSYSWEKTQYF TGTGCCAGCAGTTACTCGTGGGAGAAGACCCAGTACTTC